These 31 T cell receptor beta chains were all obtained from the same sample, sequenced in a study of response to subunit inactivated influenza vaccine. TCRdb used MiXCR to reprocess the RT-PCR reads, holding one entry per CDR3 protein. The table records more than 550,000 distinct CDR3 sequences, approximately 10% of them present only once. This sample comprised PBMCs from blood, obtained on the day of vaccination. The receptor set was obtained from a man in his fifties or sixties who received an inactivated influenza vaccine.

This clonotype was seen ten or more times. J is TRBJ1-2 and V is TRBV28; no reliable D call. Germline-derived CDR1 and CDR2 are MDHEN and SYDVKM. The CDR3 has 14 residues. With 1 base removed from V and 8 bases from J, the gap between germline ends came to 14 bases. The chain's CDR3 is CASSLSIGKYGYTF. The CDR3 DNA sequence: TGTGCCAGCAGTTTATCAATCGGGAAGTACGGCTACACCTTC.

Many counts were recorded for this clonotype. The V call is TRBV15, the J call TRBJ2-7; D perhaps matches TRBD2 (6 bases). The V gene's germline CDR1 is LNHNV and CDR2 YYDKDF (reference sequence). The V end lost 1 base, the J end lost 0 bases, and 10 bases lay between the germline ends. CDR3 length: 15 residues. CDR3 protein: CATSRAGLFSYEQYF. DNA for the CDR3: TGTGCCACCAGCAGAGCCGGACTATTCTCCTACGAGCAGTACTTC.

This clonotype was observed a few times. This chain connects TRBV7-8 to TRBJ2-1; 7 bases match TRBD2. Losses at the gene ends were 7 bases for V and 3 bases for J; bases not matched to a gene: 18. The V gene's germline CDR1 is SGHVS and CDR2 FQNEAQ. CDR3 length equals 18 residues. The CDR3 bases are TGTGCCAGCACCGCAGAAGCCGGCGCGGGAGTTAGCTACAATGAGCAGTTCTTC. Translated: CASTAEAGAGVSYNEQFF. Looking up the rest from reference TRBV7-8 and TRBJ2-1 gives the full variable domain: GAGVSQSPRYKVAKRGQDVALRCDPISGHVSLFWYQQALGQGPEFLTYFQNEAQLDKSGLPSDRFFAERPEGSVSTLKIQRTQQEDSAVYLCASTAEAGAGVSYNEQFFGPGTRLTVL.

This clonotype appeared many times. CDR3 sequence reads: CASSRGQGANEQFF. DNA of the CDR3: TGTGCCAGCAGCCGTGGACAGGGGGCTAATGAGCAGTTCTTC. V gene TRBV28 combines with J gene TRBJ2-1; 11 positions match TRBD1. The CDR3 runs to 14 residues. Germline CDR1 and CDR2: MDHEN and SYDVKM. V shed 6 bases and J 7 bases; nucleotides not matched to a gene: 5.

Ten or more counts support this clonotype. This chain joins TRBV12-3 or TRBV12-4 and TRBJ1-1, with 7 bases aligning to TRBD1. The CDR3 runs to 20 residues. V gave up 3 bases and J gave up 1 base; unmatched junction bases: 20. The CDR3 coding sequence is TGTGCCAGCAGTTTTAGACAGGGCGGCGGTGTAATACTAACGAACACTGAAGCTTTCTTT. It specifies CASSFRQGGGVILTNTEAFF.

This clonotype was recorded many times. The chain has TRBV12-3 or TRBV12-4 and TRBJ1-5; D call uncertain. Trimming cost V 2 bases and J 4 bases, with 6 bases left between them. The CDR3 is 13 amino acids. The CDR3 DNA reads as TGTGCCAGCAGTTTAACCGATAATCAGCCCCAGCATTTT. Encoded protein: CASSLTDNQPQHF.

V is TRBV7-2 and J is TRBJ1-3, with D unresolved. Trimming left V 0 bases short and J 3 bases short, with 12 bases between. The CDR3 runs 16 residues. Per the germline V gene, CDR1 is SGHTA and CDR2 is FQGNSA. The CDR3 loop is CASSLAPGAGGNTIYF. CDR3 nucleotide sequence: TGTGCCAGCAGCTTAGCTCCGGGAGCTGGTGGAAACACCATATATTTT. Based on the CDR3 plus reference TRBV7-2 and TRBJ1-3, the full variable domain is GAGVSQSPSNKVTEKGKDVELRCDPISGHTALYWYRQSLGQGLEFLIYFQGNSAPDKSGLPSDRFSAERTGGSVSTLTIQRTQQEDSAVYLCASSLAPGAGGNTIYFGEGSWLTVV.

The CDR3 sequence is CSVRKNTEAFF. Written as DNA, the CDR3 is TGCAGCGTCCGGAAGAACACTGAAGCTTTCTTT. V is TRBV29-1 and J is TRBJ1-1; D is undetermined. Trimming left V 6 bases short and J 1 base short, with 6 bases between. The CDR3 has 11 residues. Germline loops: CDR1 SQVTM, CDR2 ANQGSEA.

At least ten counts were recorded for this clonotype. This chain links TRBV4-2 with TRBJ2-7; 7 bases line up with TRBD1. Germline-derived CDR1 and CDR2 are LGHNA and YNFKEQ. The CDR3 totals 16 residues. J was trimmed by 1 base and V by 1 base; bases with no gene match: 7. As DNA, the CDR3 is TGTGCCAGCAGCCAAGTGTCGGCAGGGGGTTCCTACGAGCAGTACTTC. As protein: CASSQVSAGGSYEQYF.

This clonotype was seen a few times. V is TRBV5-6 and J is TRBJ1-5; a possible D gene is TRBD1 (6 bases). CDR1 is SGHDT, CDR2 YYEEEE, per germline. The V end lost 3 bases, the J end lost 7 bases, and 17 bases lay between the germline ends. This CDR3 spans 15 amino acids. Written as DNA, the CDR3 is TGTGCCAGCAGCTCCGGGGGGGCCATGACCCAGCCCCAGCATTTT. It codes for CASSSGGAMTQPQHF.

This clonotype was counted between two and nine times. This rearrangement joins TRBV6-6 to TRBJ2-3, with a tentative D call TRBD2 (6 bases). V gave up 10 bases and J gave up 6 bases, with 8 bases separating them. Looked up from germline, CDR1 is MNHNY and CDR2 is SVGAGI (reference sequence). CDR3 length equals 10 residues. CDR3 nucleotide sequence: TGTGCCACGGAGGGGGATACGCAGTATTTT. Protein sequence: CATEGDTQYF.

This clonotype was found a few times. The chain carries TRBV2 and TRBJ2-1, with 9 bases fitting TRBD2. The germline gives CDR1 SNHLY, CDR2 FYNNEI. The CDR3 extends over 15 amino acids. V gave up 3 bases and J gave up 6 bases; unmatched junction bases: 6. CDR3 DNA sequence: TGTGCCAGCAGTGATGCTAGCGGGATAGGCAATGAGCAGTTCTTC. Its translation is CASSDASGIGNEQFF.

There are a few counts of this clonotype. The chain uses TRBV5-6 and TRBJ1-6; D remains unclear. Deletions cut 6 bases from V and 6 bases from J, with 13 bases between. Germline V gene data show CDR1 as SGHDT and CDR2 as YYEEEE. The CDR3 sequence is 14 residues long. The CDR3 nucleotides read TGTGCCAGCACTAACGCGTTCGCTAATTCACCCCTCCACTTT. Its translation is CASTNAFANSPLHF. The complete variable domain, with remaining parts taken from reference TRBV5-6 and TRBJ1-6, reads DAGVTQSPTHLIKTRGQQVTLRCSPKSGHDTVSWYQQALGQGPQFIFQYYEEEERQRGNFPDRFSGHQFPNYSSELNVNALLLGDSALYLCASTNAFANSPLHFGNGTRLTVT.

The genes are TRBV25-1 and TRBJ2-2; TRBD2 aligns across 16 bases. Trimming at V came to 2 bases and at J to 6 bases, leaving 6 bases not matched to a gene. The CDR3 is 18 amino acids. Germline CDR1 reads MGHDK; CDR2 reads SYGVNS. The CDR3 DNA sequence: TGTGCCAGCAGTGAAGGGACTAGCGGGAGGGCCTTGGCCGGGGAGCTGTTTTTT. It specifies CASSEGTSGRALAGELFF. Full variable domain (rest looked up from reference TRBV25-1 and TRBJ2-2): EADIYQTPRYLVIGTGKKITLECSQTMGHDKMYWYQQDPGMELHLIHYSYGVNSTEKGDLSSESTVSRIRTEHFPLTLESARPSHTSQYLCASSEGTSGRALAGELFFGEGSRLTVL.

On this clonotype: A much larger clonotype is one base distant, so this may be a read error. The chain combines TRBV20-1 with TRBJ2-3; 9 nucleotides match TRBD2. Germline V gene lookup returns CDR1 DFQATT and CDR2 SNEGSKA (reference sequence). The CDR3 consists of 16 residues. CDR3 sequence (DNA): TGCAGTGCTGCCTCTCCGCTAGCGGGGCGCACAGATAGGCAGTATTTT. Amino acids: CSAASPLAGRTDRQYF.

This chain uses TRBV20-1 with TRBJ2-7, with TRBD1 matching 9 bases. The J segment lost 3 bases and the V segment lost 6 bases, leaving 9 bases of the junction unmatched. The CDR3 spans 14 residues. From germline, CDR1 is DFQATT and CDR2 SNEGSKA (reference sequence). In DNA, the CDR3 is TGCAGTGCGGCGGGAAGGGGACAGGGCTACGAGCAGTACTTC. This codes for CSAAGRGQGYEQYF.

With respect to this clonotype: It may be a read error: a sequence one base away is much more abundant. V is TRBV13 and J is TRBJ1-1; no clear D. Germline CDR1 reads PRHDT; CDR2 reads FYEKMQ (reference sequence). The CDR3 runs 13 residues. V lost 8 bases and J lost 2, with 12 bases in between. CDR3 sequence: CASHTGGNTEAFF. The CDR3 nucleotides read TGTGCCAGCCACACGGGTGGAAACACTGAAGCTTTCTTT. The variable domain in full, completed from reference TRBV13 and TRBJ1-1, reads AAGVIQSPRHLIKEKRETATLKCYPIPRHDTVYWYQQGPGQDPQFLISFYEKMQSDKGSIPDRFSAQQFSDYHSELNMSSLELGDSALYFCASHTGGNTEAFFGQGTRLTVV.

This clonotype showed up just a few times. The gene calls are TRBV5-6 and TRBJ2-4; 11 bases are shared with TRBD1. CDR3 length equals 16 residues. Germline loops: CDR1 SGHDT, CDR2 YYEEEE. Trimming took 0 bases from V and 4 from J; bases not matched to a gene: 3. CDR3 sequence: CASSLVGQGAKNIQYF. CDR3 DNA sequence: TGTGCCAGCAGCTTGGTAGGACAGGGGGCGAAAAACATTCAGTACTTC.

This clonotype was detected a few times. The V call is TRBV20-1, the J call TRBJ1-2; no firm D call. The CDR3 consists of 14 residues. Germline V gives CDR1 DFQATT, CDR2 SNEGSKA (reference sequence). The V gene lost 0 bases and the J gene lost 4 bases, with 12 bases spanning the gap. CDR3 sequence (DNA): TGCAGTGCTAGAGATTTAGGGAACCTCTATGGCTACACCTTC. Translation gives CSARDLGNLYGYTF.

This clonotype was seen more than once but under ten times. The CDR3 region is CASRLGGANVLTF. The DNA of the CDR3 is TGTGCCAGCAGACTCGGTGGGGCCAACGTCCTGACTTTC. V gene TRBV12-3 or TRBV12-4 combines with J gene TRBJ2-6; the D is unclear. This CDR3 has 13 amino acids. The V gene lost 6 bases and the J gene lost 3 bases, with 6 bases spanning the gap.

The CDR3 sequence is CASSAQGFGEQYF. The CDR3 DNA reads TGCGCCAGCAGCGCACAGGGGTTTGGCGAGCAGTACTTC. This chain uses TRBV5-1 with TRBJ2-7; 7 bases line up with TRBD1. This CDR3 is 13 amino acids long. Germline CDR1 and CDR2: SGHRS and YFSETQ. V gave up 4 bases and J gave up 6 bases; unmatched junction bases: 7.

This clonotype has at least ten counts. The CDR3 DNA is TGCAGTGCTAGTAGGCCCCGGGGGTTCTACAATGAGCAGTTCTTC. Translated, it gives CSASRPRGFYNEQFF. This sequence joins TRBV20-1 and TRBJ2-1; possible D gene TRBD2, 6 bases. This CDR3 is built from 15 residues. Germline-derived CDR1 and CDR2 are DFQATT and SNEGSKA (reference sequence). Trimming shortened V by 3 bases and J by 3 bases, and 15 bases separated the two germline ends.

The sample holds many counts of this clonotype. The chain combines TRBV19 with TRBJ1-5; D remains ambiguous. V lost 7 bases, J lost 0 bases, and 10 bases lay in between. Germline lookup yields CDR1 LNHDA and CDR2 SQIVND (reference sequence). This CDR3 has 14 residues. CDR3: CASTQTYSNQPQHF. CDR3 bases: TGTGCCAGTACCCAGACTTATAGCAATCAGCCCCAGCATTTT.

This clonotype was found a few times. The V gene is TRBV12-3 or TRBV12-4, the J gene TRBJ2-3, with D perhaps assigned TRBD1 or TRBD2 (6 bases each). V was cut by 6 bases and J by 11 bases, with 15 bases left in between. The CDR3 loop spans 12 amino acids. CDR3 nucleotide sequence: TGTGCCAGCAGCCCGGGGGCGGGGAGGCAGTATTTT. This codes for CASSPGAGRQYF.

The chain uses TRBV5-5 and TRBJ2-3; D gene uncertain. Germline CDR1 is SGHKS and CDR2 is YYEKEE (reference sequence). V was cut by 0 bases and J by 9 bases, with 11 bases left in between. There are 13 residues in the CDR3. CDR3 in DNA: TGTGCCAGCAGCTTGGACGGCGTGGTGACGCAGTATTTT. Translating it yields CASSLDGVVTQYF.

This chain joins TRBV27 and TRBJ2-1, with 7 bases matching TRBD1. Germline CDR1 and CDR2: MNHEY and SMNVEV (reference sequence). V lost 1 base and J lost 5; bases outside the gene matches: 14. There are 18 residues in the CDR3. The CDR3 loop is CASSLWYRVGTVDNEQFF. In nucleotides, the CDR3 is TGTGCCAGCAGTTTATGGTACCGGGTGGGGACAGTAGACAATGAGCAGTTCTTC.

This clonotype was seen ten or more times. The chain carries TRBV4-2 and TRBJ2-3, with D unresolved. Germline CDR1 reads LGHNA; CDR2 reads YNFKEQ. V was clipped by 3 bases and J by 2 bases, with 9 bases between them. The CDR3 contains 14 residues. CDR3 sequence reads: CASSHQDPTDTQYF. The CDR3 region has the DNA TGTGCCAGCAGCCACCAGGACCCCACAGATACGCAGTATTTT.

This clonotype was counted at least ten times. CDR3 sequence: CASSRQGFPSYEQYF. CDR3 nucleotides: TGTGCCAGCAGCCGACAGGGCTTTCCCTCCTACGAGCAGTACTTC. The chain links TRBV14 to TRBJ2-7; 7 nucleotides line up with TRBD1. With 4 bases clipped from V and 0 bases from J, the junction kept 6 bases outside the gene matches. CDR3 length: 15 amino acids. Germline assignment: CDR1 SGHDN and CDR2 FVKESK.

The table lists this clonotype with a few counts. The V gene is TRBV30, the J gene TRBJ2-7, with TRBD2 matching over 7 bases. Germline CDR1 and CDR2: GTSNPN and SVGIG (reference sequence). The length of the CDR3 is 16 residues. J lost 1 base, V lost 0 bases, and 9 bases had no gene match. The CDR3 loop is CAWSVLASGYSYEQYF. CDR3 nucleotides: TGTGCCTGGAGTGTTTTGGCTAGCGGATATTCCTACGAGCAGTACTTC.

A few counts support this clonotype. The J gene is TRBJ2-2, the V gene TRBV20-1; 8 nucleotides agree with TRBD2. This CDR3 spans 15 amino acids. The ends lost 0 bases at V and 3 bases at J; junction bases unmatched: 3. The germline V gene encodes CDR1 DFQATT and CDR2 SNEGSKA (reference sequence). The CDR3 protein is CSARDRRGDTGELFF. The CDR3 DNA follows: TGCAGTGCTAGAGATAGGCGGGGGGACACCGGGGAGCTGTTTTTT.

This clonotype appeared a few times. The chain employs TRBV20-1 and TRBJ2-6; 9 positions agree with TRBD1. V was clipped by 6 bases and J by 4 bases; unmatched bases: 7. This CDR3 is built from 15 residues. From germline, CDR1 is DFQATT and CDR2 SNEGSKA (reference sequence). The DNA for the CDR3 is TGCAGTGCCGTTACCGGGACAGGGGGGGCCAACGTCCTGACTTTC. Translation: CSAVTGTGGANVLTF.